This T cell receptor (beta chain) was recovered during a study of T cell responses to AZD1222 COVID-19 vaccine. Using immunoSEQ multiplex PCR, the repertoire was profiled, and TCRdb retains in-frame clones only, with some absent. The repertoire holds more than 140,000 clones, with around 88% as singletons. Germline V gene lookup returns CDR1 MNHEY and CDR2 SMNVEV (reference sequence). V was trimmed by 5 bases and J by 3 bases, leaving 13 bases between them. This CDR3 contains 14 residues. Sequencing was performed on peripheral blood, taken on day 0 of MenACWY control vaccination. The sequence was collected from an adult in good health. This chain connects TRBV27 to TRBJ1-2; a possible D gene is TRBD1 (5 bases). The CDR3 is CASSEGRGDYGYTF. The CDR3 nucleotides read TGTGCCAGCAGTGAGGGAAGGGGCGACTATGGCTACACCTTC.